Below, 27 T cell receptor beta chains from the same sample are listed, as sequenced in a study of technical replicates of blood from a handful of donors. The method was immunoSEQ multiplex PCR; TCRdb's version includes in-frame clones alone and lacks a portion of them. Of roughly 57,000 clones in the sample, about 95% were seen once. The sequencing input was PBMCs. These receptors all come from a human donor in good health. Some clones in this sample may be carry-over from other donors' samples.

V usage is TRBV7-8 and J usage is TRBJ2-5; 7 bases map to TRBD1. Per the germline V gene, CDR1 is SGHVS and CDR2 is FQNEAQ. Losses at the gene ends were 1 base for V and 6 bases for J; bases not matched to a gene: 8. The CDR3 is 15 amino acids. This CDR3 is CASSLEGASRKTQYF. CDR3 DNA: TGTGCCAGCAGCTTAGAGGGGGCGTCCAGGAAGACCCAGTACTTC.

Notes on this clone: The sample contains more than one DNA sequence encoding this CDR3. V is TRBV6-5 and J is TRBJ1-1; D gene ambiguous. From germline, CDR1 is MNHEY and CDR2 SVGAGI. The CDR3 contains 13 residues. Trimming shortened V by 6 bases and J by 2 bases, and 10 bases separated the two germline ends. The CDR3 region has the DNA TGTGCCAGCAGACAGACCCTAAACACTGAAGCTTTCTTT. This codes for CASRQTLNTEAFF.

The chain uses TRBV4-1 and TRBJ1-2; tentative D call: TRBD1 (5 bases). CDR3 length: 13 amino acids. Trimming removed 1 base at V and 8 bases at J, with 11 bases between. Germline lookup yields CDR1 MGHRA and CDR2 YSYEKL. CDR3: CASSQVVAGGYTF. The CDR3 region has the DNA TGCGCCAGCAGCCAAGTAGTGGCAGGGGGCTACACCTTC.

J is TRBJ2-1 and V is TRBV30; 9 nucleotides align to TRBD2. J gave up 11 bases and V 0 bases, and 11 bases lay outside the gene matches. The CDR3 loop spans 15 amino acids. Germline loops: CDR1 GTSNPN, CDR2 SVGIG (reference sequence). CDR3 nucleotides: TGTGCCTGGAGTGTCAATCCCTATAGCGGGAGTAAGCAGTTCTTC. The encoded protein is CAWSVNPYSGSKQFF.

The chain links TRBV7-9 to TRBJ2-3; no clear D gene. The V and J ends lost 5 bases and 6 bases respectively, with 12 bases between them. The CDR3 loop spans 13 amino acids. CDR1 is SEHNR, CDR2 FQNEAQ, per germline (reference sequence). CDR3 coding DNA: TGTGCCAGCAGCCGCGGTTCCGGGGATACGCAGTATTTT. Translation gives CASSRGSGDTQYF.

The chain carries TRBV9 and TRBJ2-1; 9 nucleotides align to TRBD1. Germline assignment: CDR1 SGDLS and CDR2 YYNGEE. The CDR3 length is 16 residues. V was clipped by 4 bases and J by 8 bases; unmatched bases: 13. The CDR3 here is CASSLSGQGFIDEQFF. The DNA for the CDR3 is TGTGCCAGCAGCCTGTCGGGACAGGGCTTCATCGATGAGCAGTTCTTC.

This chain uses TRBV6-5 with TRBJ1-3; TRBD1 matches at 7 bases. J lost 0 bases, V lost 4 bases, and 6 bases had no gene match. This CDR3 has 16 amino acids. Germline CDR1 is MNHEY and CDR2 is SVGAGI. The CDR3 DNA reads TGTGCCAGCAGTTTCGGACAGGCGAGCTCTGGAAACACCATATATTTT. This translates into CASSFGQASSGNTIYF.

The chain is built from TRBV10-1 and TRBJ2-1; D perhaps matches TRBD2 (5 bases). V was clipped by 7 bases and J by 4 bases, with 14 bases between them. Germline CDR1 reads WNHNN; CDR2 reads SYGVQD (reference sequence). The CDR3 covers 14 residues. As DNA, the CDR3 is TGCGCCAGCACCGACCGTGGGAGATACAATGAGCAGTTCTTC. Its protein is CASTDRGRYNEQFF.

The rearrangement links TRBV5-8 to TRBJ1-1; D gene uncertain. Trimming removed 9 bases from V and 10 bases from J, with 16 bases in between. Germline CDR1 SGHTS, CDR2 YDEGEE. The CDR3 has 11 residues. The CDR3 region has the DNA TGTGCCACACGCGGGGTTAAGACAGCTTTCTTT. This gives the protein CATRGVKTAFF.

The chain joins TRBV7-2 to TRBJ2-6; perhaps TRBD1 as D (5 bases). The CDR3 covers 14 residues. V was shortened by 6 bases and J by 0 bases, with 6 bases between the two germline ends. Germline CDR1 SGHTA, CDR2 FQGNSA. CDR3 protein: CASRDSSGANVLTF. DNA of the CDR3: TGTGCCAGCAGAGACAGCTCTGGGGCCAACGTCCTGACTTTC.

The rearrangement links TRBV4-1 to TRBJ2-1; 7 nucleotides agree with TRBD2. CDR1 is MGHRA, CDR2 YSYEKL, per germline. The CDR3 runs 15 residues. The V and J ends lost 1 base and 6 bases, in that order; junction bases with no gene match: 6. The CDR3 loop is CASSQVGTGGNEQFF. The CDR3 DNA reads TGCGCCAGCAGCCAAGTGGGGACGGGAGGCAATGAGCAGTTCTTC.

The chain recombines TRBV6-4 with TRBJ2-3, with a weak D call TRBD2 (7 bases). V was pared by 4 bases and J by 0 bases, with 14 bases between. This CDR3 has 16 amino acids. Germline values: CDR1 MRHNA, CDR2 SNTAGT. The CDR3 DNA is TGTGCCAGCAGTGTGGAAGGGGGGGATAGCACAGATACGCAGTATTTT. Translated, it gives CASSVEGGDSTDTQYF.

The V call is TRBV30, the J call TRBJ1-1; 8 bases align to TRBD1. The CDR3 extends over 15 amino acids. Per germline, CDR1 GTSNPN and CDR2 SVGIG (reference sequence). V lost 0 bases to trimming and J lost 5 bases; unmatched junction nucleotides: 8. The CDR3, as DNA: TGTGCCTGGAGTGTACGGGCAGGGGGCTGGACTGAAGCTTTCTTT. Translation gives CAWSVRAGGWTEAFF.

The chain uses TRBV11-2 and TRBJ1-1; possible D gene TRBD1, 5 bases. The CDR3 spans 16 residues. Germline CDR1 and CDR2: SGHAT and FQNNGV. Trimming removed 3 bases from V and 4 bases from J, with 18 bases in between. The CDR3 reads CASSFPRGQGGTEAFF. The CDR3 nucleotides read TGTGCCAGCAGCTTCCCCCGTGGGCAGGGCGGCACTGAAGCTTTCTTT.

V is TRBV30 and J is TRBJ2-3; D is undetermined. Germline-derived CDR1 and CDR2 are GTSNPN and SVGIG (reference sequence). The CDR3 has 15 residues. Trimming cost V 0 bases and J 1 base, with 11 bases left between them. This chain's CDR3 is CAWSVYARGTDTQYF. The CDR3 bases are TGTGCCTGGAGTGTTTACGCTCGGGGCACAGATACGCAGTATTTT.

This chain connects TRBV6-6 to TRBJ1-2; TRBD1 might be the D (6 bases). This CDR3 region has 15 residues. V was trimmed by 2 bases and J by 2 bases, leaving 12 bases between them. Germline values: CDR1 MNHNY, CDR2 SVGAGI (reference sequence). This CDR3 reads CASSYPQGPNYGYTF. The CDR3 nucleotides read TGTGCCAGCAGTTACCCCCAGGGGCCGAACTATGGCTACACCTTC.

The genes are TRBV7-2 and TRBJ1-4; D not resolved. The CDR3 runs to 15 residues. V gave up 1 base and J gave up 8 bases, with 14 bases separating them. Germline loops: CDR1 SGHTA, CDR2 FQGNSA. For the CDR3, the DNA is TGTGCCAGCAGCTTAGTAGGAACGGGGTGGGAAAAACTGTTTTTT. This gives the protein CASSLVGTGWEKLFF. The whole variable domain, remainder taken from reference TRBV7-2 and TRBJ1-4, is GAGVSQSPSNKVTEKGKDVELRCDPISGHTALYWYRQSLGQGLEFLIYFQGNSAPDKSGLPSDRFSAERTGGSVSTLTIQRTQQEDSAVYLCASSLVGTGWEKLFFGSGTQLSVL.

This rearrangement joins TRBV30 to TRBJ1-6; 10 bases map to TRBD1. The CDR3 covers 14 residues. Trimming removed 5 bases from V and 13 bases from J; junction bases left unmatched: 11. Germline V gene lookup returns CDR1 GTSNPN and CDR2 SVGIG (reference sequence). Here the CDR3 reads CAWGHRDRGRPLHF. CDR3 nucleotide sequence: TGTGCCTGGGGCCACCGGGACAGGGGAAGGCCCCTCCACTTT. The variable domain in full, completed from reference TRBV30 and TRBJ1-6, reads SQTIHQWPATLVQPVGSPLSLECTVEGTSNPNLYWYRQAAGRGLQLLFYSVGIGQISSEVPQNLSASRPQDRQFILSSKKLLLSDSGFYLCAWGHRDRGRPLHFGNGTRLTVT.

V is TRBV7-2 and J is TRBJ2-7; D remains unclear. Germline CDR1 and CDR2: SGHTA and FQGNSA. This CDR3 spans 14 amino acids. With 1 base removed from V and 5 bases from J, the gap between germline ends came to 12 bases. The CDR3 here is CASSLDPGLDEQYF. CDR3 nucleotide sequence: TGTGCCAGCAGCTTAGATCCGGGTCTCGACGAGCAGTACTTC.

This clone was seen a single time. This chain joins TRBV18 and TRBJ2-7, with D possibly TRBD2 on 6 matching bases. Germline loops: CDR1 KGHSH, CDR2 LQKENI. V lost 3 bases to trimming and J lost 1 base, with 10 bases between them. This CDR3 contains 14 residues. The CDR3 region is CASSPGGRSYEQYF. CDR3 bases: TGTGCCAGCTCACCGGGGGGACGGTCCTACGAGCAGTACTTC.

The CDR3 DNA reads TGCAGCGTTACGTTGAGATCGGACACTGAAGCTTTCTTT. This codes for CSVTLRSDTEAFF. The chain combines TRBV29-1 with TRBJ1-1; D is unclear. CDR1 and CDR2 from the germline V gene are SQVTM and ANQGSEA. Trimming stripped 5 bases from V and 3 bases from J, with 13 bases between. CDR3 size: 13 residues.

CDR3: CASSFDSGYAYEQYF. CDR3 bases: TGTGCCAGCAGCTTTGATAGCGGGTACGCCTACGAGCAGTACTTC. The chain carries TRBV7-2 and TRBJ2-7; TRBD2 agrees at 7 bases. J gave up 2 bases and V 3 bases, and 7 bases lay outside the gene matches. CDR1 and CDR2 from the germline V gene are SGHTA and FQGNSA. The length of the CDR3 is 15 residues.

The sample holds one count of this clone. The genes are TRBV2 and TRBJ2-7; D not resolved. The germline V gene encodes CDR1 SNHLY and CDR2 FYNNEI. The CDR3 runs 14 residues. The ends were cut back, 5 bases at V and 3 bases at J, with 14 bases in the middle. CDR3 nucleotide sequence: TGTGCCAGCAGTTTTACAATCCTGCTCTACGAGCAGTACTTC. The encoded protein is CASSFTILLYEQYF.

The chain employs TRBV6-4 and TRBJ2-1; weak D call: TRBD2 (7 bases). V gave up 3 bases and J gave up 3 bases, with 9 bases separating them. Germline V gives CDR1 MRHNA, CDR2 SNTAGT. The CDR3 spans 14 residues. CDR3 in DNA: TGTGCCAGCAGTGAAGGGGGGGACTACAATGAGCAGTTCTTC. This gives the protein CASSEGGDYNEQFF.

V and J are TRBV29-1 and TRBJ1-1, with D maybe TRBD1 (5 bases). CDR1 and CDR2 (germline): SQVTM, ANQGSEA. There are 14 residues in the CDR3. V was pared by 6 bases and J by 0 bases, with 14 bases between. The CDR3 loop reads CSVVRGGVNTEAFF. CDR3 coding DNA: TGCAGCGTGGTAAGGGGCGGCGTGAACACTGAAGCTTTCTTT.

The chain is built from TRBV30 and TRBJ2-7, with 7 nucleotides matching TRBD1. The CDR3 extends over 13 amino acids. Trimming at V came to 3 bases and at J to 4 bases, leaving 6 bases not matched to a gene. The germline V gene has CDR1 GTSNPN and CDR2 SVGIG (reference sequence). The CDR3: CAWSSGTAYEQYF. CDR3 coding DNA: TGTGCCTGGAGCTCCGGGACAGCATACGAGCAGTACTTC.

The chain carries TRBV10-3 and TRBJ2-5, with TRBD2 matching over 7 bases. Germline CDR1 is ENHRY and CDR2 is SYGVKD. V was pared by 1 base and J by 1 base, with 3 bases of the junction left unmatched. The CDR3 spans 15 residues. CDR3 nucleotide sequence: TGTGCCATCAGTGAGTGGGAGGGACCCCAAGAGACCCAGTACTTC. It translates to CAISEWEGPQETQYF.